This TCR beta chain was identified in a study of blood T cell repertoires in COVID-19. This table comes from immunoSEQ multiplex PCR, and its TCRdb copy is limited to in-frame clones, with some not included. The profile covers about 280,000 clones, with roughly 87% appearing a single time and roughly 13% taken by the ten largest. CDR3 length equals 18 residues. The sample taken for sequencing was peripheral blood. The rearrangement uses TRBV21-1 and TRBJ2-1; the D call of TRBD1 is as the table states it, not checked on the DNA. TRBV21-1 is a pseudogene segment. The TCR originated in a human donor in a cohort sampled during active COVID-19. CDR3 bases: TGTGCCAGCAGCAAAGAGTTAGTCCGGGACATCCCCTACAATGAGCAGTTCTTC. As protein: CASSKELVRDIPYNEQFF.